This TCR beta chain stems from a study of shared clonotypes between healthy human individuals. The donors were adults (healthy and HIV-negative) with no recent acute infections or vaccinations. Broader study findings: Enrolling few donors narrowed the genetic and exposure-history diversity that was represented.

Original analysis: Filtering of immunoSEQ junctional sequences could not match full-length read filtering. Sequencing was performed with immunoSEQ multiplex PCR; in TCRdb, only in-frame clones are kept and a portion is missing. That table is the source of V, J and clone size, and D and trimming were worked out from the DNA. Among some 1,400,000 clones listed, about 96% were seen once. As concerns this clone: Its antigen is as yet unknown.

This sequence originates from a man aged 30-40 years in good health. Sequencing was carried out using naive CD4+ T cells sorted from blood. Sample subset: CD45RA+ positively selected.

The CDR3 here is CASSSTRVQETQYF. The CDR3 region has the DNA TGTGCCAGCAGCAGCACCAGGGTACAAGAGACCCAGTACTTC. J is TRBJ2-5 and V is TRBV5-6, with D possibly being TRBD1 (5 bases). Germline V gives CDR1 SGHDT, CDR2 YYEEEE. The V end lost 4 bases, the J end lost 2 bases, and 12 bases lay between the germline ends. The CDR3 loop spans 14 amino acids.